This T cell receptor (beta chain) was recorded in a study of shared clonotypes between healthy human individuals (dated by TCRdb to 2019 to 2021). About the investigation overall: A couple of women and a few men aged 18 to 49 years were included in the cohort. Per donor, three plates each were used for CD4 naive and CD4 memory, two for CD8 naive, and one for CD8 memory. Blood TCR repertoires of five healthy adults were deeply sequenced to estimate repertoire size and the extent of clonotype sharing between individuals. Libraries were prepared and TCR repertoires were sequenced by different laboratories using diverse techniques, in order to increase sequencing depth and limit assay-specific biases. Leukapheresis yielded between about 0.8 and 9.5 billion PBMCs per donor.

Healthy HIV-negative adults with no recently reported acute infections or vaccinations were included as donors. All donors were Caucasian adults living in Nashville, Tennessee, USA. CD4+ T cells were enriched by magnetic negative selection; naive cells were then positively selected on CD45RA, and the negative fraction formed the memory subset. Blood was collected by leukapheresis, and PBMCs were isolated by Ficoll-Histopaque density gradient centrifugation and then cryopreserved in liquid nitrogen vapor phase. Purity and quantity of every magnetically sorted T cell population were checked by analytical flow cytometry. Each sorted fraction had its genomic DNA isolated and then quantified by UV absorbance on a Nanodrop 2000c. Using the deep immunoSEQ assay, TCR CDR3 regions were amplified from genomic DNA by multiplex PCR. Extracted genomic DNA from each cell subset was distributed evenly across all wells of several immunoSEQ 96-well plates, and each plate was treated as a replicate. For sorted subsets, roughly 190 ng of genomic DNA, equivalent to about 30,000 T cell genomes, went into each replicate PCR. Purified libraries were quantified with a Qubit 3.0 fluorometer, sized on a Bioanalyzer 2100, and re-quantified with the KAPA Library Quantification kit. A separate single-read 150-cycle Illumina NextSeq 550 flow cell was used to sequence each immunoSEQ 96-well plate. Per the authors' processing: Because the immunoSEQ output included only junctional sequences and no quality scores, the filtering could not be the same as the filtering used for full-length reads. Sequences were annotated with PyIR, a Python wrapper for IgBLAST v1.9, and V/J genes and CDR3 were assigned using IMGT germline references. Any read was removed if the V/J assignment was weak (E-value above 1e-6), the CDR3 was missing, or the read contained stop codons, out-of-frame junctions, or ambiguous translated residues. V3J clonotypes were defined as sequences sharing the same inferred V gene, J gene, and CDR3 amino acid sequence. Percentage overlap between repertoires was calculated by dividing the number of shared unique clonotypes by the size of the smaller repertoire. Richness of each repertoire was evaluated using RTK rarefaction, the Chao1 estimator, and Recon v2.1 estimates of unobserved clonotypes. Generation probabilities were computed with OLGA for all TCRbeta clonotypes obtained by the gDNA method from a few donors. This is the immuneACCESS table as TCRdb keeps it, with only in-frame sequences that have V and J called. A part of the clones is gone; compared with another copy, unresolved V genes explain less than half, and the rest is unexplained. V, J and clone size are those of that table, while D and trimming were read from the DNA. The sample table lists 550,000 to 850,000 clones, 55% to 75% of them with a count of one. The ten largest account for more than 1.5% of the sample.

V is pruned by 7 bases and J by 0 bases, leaving 9 bases of the junction without a gene match. CDR1 and CDR2 were assigned from the germline V gene as SQVTM and ANQGSEA. Reading from cysteine to phenylalanine, the CDR3 counts 15 amino acids. Here the CDR3 DNA is all that survives: 45 bases in frame from base 1. Overall study outcomes, separate from this receptor: Sampling was restricted to blood, and TCR repertoires in tissue are likely to differ from TCR repertoires in blood. Pairwise subsampling led to the expectation that sequencing depth would affect the degree of clonotype sharing among donors. Incomplete sequencing was indicated by rarefaction of sorted-subset datasets, despite the large sequencing depth. Clonotypes shared by all four sorted-subset donors showed higher generation probabilities than non-shared clonotypes. Estimated clonotype richness was generally larger for naive than for memory subsets. Because the study included a small number of donors, the genetic and exposure-history diversity represented was limited. When several donors were compared, the shared fraction of clonotypes was about 5.5% for naive CD4, 3.5% to 4% for naive CD8, about 2.4% for memory CD4, and 0.4% for memory CD8.

As regards this clone: It has no known antigen specificity. Per-nucleotide qualities are absent, and no much larger clonotype sits a single base away.

What was sequenced was memory CD4+ T cells sorted from blood. In the paper's terms, the cell subset or site label means: CD45RA-negative fraction. The TCR comes from a woman younger than 45 in good health. The V gene is TRBV29-1 and the J gene is TRBJ2-1, with 7 bases in between that match TRBD2. The bases are TGCAGCGCCCCACGAGGCGGGAGCTCCTACAATGAGCAGTTCTTC. This is translated as CSAPRGGSSYNEQFF.